This T cell receptor beta chain is drawn from a study of blood T cells in healthy people across ages. Study-level points and caveats: Diversity was estimated from one million T cells, and these estimates were considered underestimates. Unsorted PBMC input precluded a conclusive naive versus antigen-experienced comparison. Relative to aged donors, long-lived donors carried more naive CD4+ cells and displayed higher diversity.

This clonotype was counted between two and nine times. Its cognate antigen is unknown. A J-beta primer mix and a sample-barcoded 5' primer were used in a second PCR of roughly 6 to 12 cycles. TCRdb analysed the 5' RACE reads with MiXCR anew, one entry per CDR3 protein. There are about 730,000 distinct CDR3 sequences in the sample; around 40% occur only once, and 20% to 25% lies in the top ten. The receptor's source is a woman in her sixties in good health. Sequencing used blood.

CDR3: CASSPGGGLLMNEQFF. The CDR3 DNA sequence: TGCGCCAGCAGCCCCGGCGGGGGGCTCCTGATGAATGAGCAGTTCTTC. The genes are TRBV4-1 and TRBJ2-1, with TRBD2 matching 8 bases. Looked up from germline, CDR1 is MGHRA and CDR2 is YSYEKL. This CDR3 is built from 16 residues. Unmatched junction bases numbered 12, after V lost 4 bases and J lost 7 bases.